This T cell receptor (beta chain) was sequenced during a study of T cell changes during pregnancy in multiple sclerosis. Germline loops: CDR1 SGHKS, CDR2 YYEKEE (reference sequence). Trimming cost V 0 bases and J 0 bases; bases outside gene matches: 2. There are 15 residues in the CDR3. This table comes from immunoSEQ multiplex PCR, and its TCRdb copy is limited to in-frame clones, with some not included. This sample has 45,000 to 60,000 clones; 85% to 95% occur once, and the top ten carry roughly 0.71%. The chain has TRBV5-5 and TRBJ1-2; 7 nucleotides agree with TRBD1. Here the sequenced sample was CD4+ T cells from peripheral blood mononuclear cells, taken in the third trimester of pregnancy. The TCR was taken from a female donor with multiple sclerosis, enrolled in a pregnancy study. The CDR3 DNA is TGTGCCAGCAGCTTGGAGACAGGGCCTAACTATGGCTACACCTTC. Protein: CASSLETGPNYGYTF.